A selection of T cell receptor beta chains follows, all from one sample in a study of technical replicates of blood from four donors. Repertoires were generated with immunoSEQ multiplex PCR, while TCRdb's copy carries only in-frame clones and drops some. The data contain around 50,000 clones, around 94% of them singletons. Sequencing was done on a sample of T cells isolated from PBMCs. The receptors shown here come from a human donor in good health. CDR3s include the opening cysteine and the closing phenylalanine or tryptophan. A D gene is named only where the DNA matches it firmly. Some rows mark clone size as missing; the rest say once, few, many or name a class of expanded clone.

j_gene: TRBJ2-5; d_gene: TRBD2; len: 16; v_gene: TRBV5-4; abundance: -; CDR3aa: CASSFNRLAGDETQYF; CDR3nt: TGTGCCAGCAGCTTCAACAGACTAGCGGGAGATGAGACCCAGTACTTC
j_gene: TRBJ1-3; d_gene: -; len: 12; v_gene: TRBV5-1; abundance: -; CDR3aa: CASSLDRYTIYF; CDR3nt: TGCGCCAGCAGCTTGGACCGGTACACCATATATTTT
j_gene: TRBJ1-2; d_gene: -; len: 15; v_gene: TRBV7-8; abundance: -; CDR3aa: CASARPEGANYGYTF; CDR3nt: TGTGCCAGCGCCAGGCCGGAGGGCGCTAACTATGGCTACACCTTC
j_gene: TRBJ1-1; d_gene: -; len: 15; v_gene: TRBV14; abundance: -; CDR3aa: CASSQEVGWNTEAFF; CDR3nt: TGTGCCAGCAGCCAAGAGGTGGGCTGGAACACTGAAGCTTTCTTT
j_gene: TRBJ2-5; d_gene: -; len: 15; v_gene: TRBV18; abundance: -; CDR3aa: CASSPPVTGDETQYF; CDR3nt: TGTGCCAGCTCACCTCCTGTTACCGGAGACGAGACCCAGTACTTC
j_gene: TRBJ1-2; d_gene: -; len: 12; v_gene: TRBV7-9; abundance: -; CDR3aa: CASGKEYYGYTF; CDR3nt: TGTGCCAGCGGAAAGGAGTACTATGGCTACACCTTC
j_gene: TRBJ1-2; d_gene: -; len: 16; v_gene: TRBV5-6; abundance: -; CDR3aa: CASKFSEVLRGDGYTF; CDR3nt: TGTGCCAGCAAGTTCTCCGAGGTACTCCGAGGAGATGGCTACACCTTC
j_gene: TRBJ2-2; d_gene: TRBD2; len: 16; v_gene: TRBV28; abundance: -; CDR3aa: CASSQTGTSMTGELFF; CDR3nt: TGTGCCAGCAGTCAGACCGGGACTAGCATGACCGGGGAGCTGTTTTTT
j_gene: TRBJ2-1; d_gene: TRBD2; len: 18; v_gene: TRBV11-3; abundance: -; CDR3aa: CASSLGLAGGNSYNEQFF; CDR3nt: TGTGCCAGCAGCTTAGGGCTAGCGGGAGGTAACTCCTACAATGAGCAGTTCTTC
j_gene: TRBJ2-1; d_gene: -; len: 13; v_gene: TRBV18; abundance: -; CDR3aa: CASSPYDYNEQFF; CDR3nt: TGTGCCAGCTCACCCTACGACTACAATGAGCAGTTCTTC
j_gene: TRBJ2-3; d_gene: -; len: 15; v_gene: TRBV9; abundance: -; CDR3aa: CASSVEIAGTDTQYF; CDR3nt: TGTGCCAGCAGCGTAGAAATCGCGGGGACAGATACGCAGTATTTT
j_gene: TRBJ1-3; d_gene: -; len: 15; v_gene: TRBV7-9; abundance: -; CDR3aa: CASSSLQDKGNTIYF; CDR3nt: TGTGCCAGCAGCTCTCTGCAGGATAAAGGAAACACCATATATTTT
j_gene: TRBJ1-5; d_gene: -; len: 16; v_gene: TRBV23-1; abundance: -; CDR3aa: CASSQGEVGGMLPQHF; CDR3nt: TGCGCCAGCAGTCAGGGGGAGGTAGGCGGTATGCTGCCCCAGCATTTT
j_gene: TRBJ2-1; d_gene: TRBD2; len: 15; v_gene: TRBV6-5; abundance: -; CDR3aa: CASSSGTSGYNEQFF; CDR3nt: TGTGCCAGCAGTTCGGGAACTAGCGGCTACAATGAGCAGTTCTTC
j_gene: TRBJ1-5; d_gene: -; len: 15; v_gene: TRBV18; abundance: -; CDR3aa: CASSPRGTVGQPQHF; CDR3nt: TGTGCCAGCTCACCAAGGGGCACGGTCGGTCAGCCCCAGCATTTT
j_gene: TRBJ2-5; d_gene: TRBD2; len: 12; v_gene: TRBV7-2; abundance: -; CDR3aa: CASVPGGETQYF; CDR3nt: TGTGCCTCCGTACCGGGGGGGGAGACCCAGTACTTC
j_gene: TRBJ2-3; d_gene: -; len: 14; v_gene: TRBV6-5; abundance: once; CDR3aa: CASSYSGSTDTQYF; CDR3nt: TGTGCCAGCAGTTATTCAGGGTCCACAGATACGCAGTATTTT
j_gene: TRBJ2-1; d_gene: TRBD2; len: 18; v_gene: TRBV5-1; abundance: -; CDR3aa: CASSLGSTSGPPPNEQFF; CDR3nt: TGCGCCAGCAGCTTAGGGTCGACTAGCGGACCTCCCCCAAATGAGCAGTTCTTC
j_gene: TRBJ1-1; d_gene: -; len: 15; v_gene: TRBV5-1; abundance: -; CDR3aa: CASSYGDNMNTEAFF; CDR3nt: TGCGCCAGCAGCTACGGGGACAACATGAACACTGAAGCTTTCTTT
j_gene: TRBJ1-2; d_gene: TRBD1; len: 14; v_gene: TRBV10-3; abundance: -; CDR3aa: CAISERGDRDGYTF; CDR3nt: TGTGCCATCAGTGAGCGGGGGGACAGGGACGGCTACACCTTC
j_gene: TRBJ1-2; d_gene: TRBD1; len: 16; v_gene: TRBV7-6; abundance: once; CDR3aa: CASSSSGTGAPDGYTF; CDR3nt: TGTGCCAGCAGCTCGTCCGGGACAGGGGCTCCTGATGGCTACACCTTC
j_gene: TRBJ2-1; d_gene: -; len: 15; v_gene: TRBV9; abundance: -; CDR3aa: CASSVTLALGNEQFF; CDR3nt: TGTGCCAGCAGCGTAACTCTAGCTTTGGGTAATGAGCAGTTCTTC
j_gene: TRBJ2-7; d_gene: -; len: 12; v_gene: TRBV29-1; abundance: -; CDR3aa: CSVIGQSYEQYF; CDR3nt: TGCAGCGTCATCGGACAGTCCTACGAGCAGTACTTC
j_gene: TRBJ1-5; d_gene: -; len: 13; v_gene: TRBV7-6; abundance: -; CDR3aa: CASSFGGNQPQHF; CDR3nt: TGTGCCAGCAGCTTTGGAGGGAATCAGCCCCAGCATTTT
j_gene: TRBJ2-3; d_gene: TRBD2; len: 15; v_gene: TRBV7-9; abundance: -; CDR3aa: CASSPVAGVADTQYF; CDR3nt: TGTGCCAGCAGCCCCGTAGCGGGAGTTGCAGATACGCAGTATTTT
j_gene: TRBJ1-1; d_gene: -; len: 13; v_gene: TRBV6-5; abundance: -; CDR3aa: CASRDFGGTEAFF; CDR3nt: TGTGCCAGCAGAGATTTCGGGGGCACTGAAGCTTTCTTT
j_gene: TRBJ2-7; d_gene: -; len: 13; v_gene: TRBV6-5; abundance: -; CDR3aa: CATKVGEVREQYF; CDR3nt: TGTGCCACCAAAGTGGGAGAAGTACGGGAGCAGTACTTC
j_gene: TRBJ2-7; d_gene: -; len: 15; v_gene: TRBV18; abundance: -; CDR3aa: CASSPYGGVSYEQYF; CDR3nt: TGTGCCAGCTCACCATATGGAGGGGTCTCCTACGAGCAGTACTTC
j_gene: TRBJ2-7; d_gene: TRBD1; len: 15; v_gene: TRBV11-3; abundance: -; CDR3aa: CASSTGVPLSYEQYF; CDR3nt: TGTGCCAGCAGTACAGGGGTTCCCCTCTCCTACGAGCAGTACTTC
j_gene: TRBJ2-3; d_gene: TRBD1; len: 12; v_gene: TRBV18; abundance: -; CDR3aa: CASSADREAQYF; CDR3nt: TGTGCCAGCTCAGCGGACAGGGAGGCGCAGTATTTT
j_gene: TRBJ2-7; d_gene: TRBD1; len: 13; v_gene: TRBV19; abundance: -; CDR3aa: CASRPGTGSQQYF; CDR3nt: TGTGCCAGTAGACCCGGGACAGGGTCCCAGCAGTACTTC
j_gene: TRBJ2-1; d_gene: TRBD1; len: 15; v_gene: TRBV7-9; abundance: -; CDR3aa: CASSPPTGDNNEQFF; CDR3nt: TGTGCCAGCAGCCCGCCTACAGGGGATAACAATGAGCAGTTCTTC
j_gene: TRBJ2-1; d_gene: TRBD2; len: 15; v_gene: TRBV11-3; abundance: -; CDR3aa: CASSLRRGAYNEQFF; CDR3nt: TGTGCCAGCAGCTTACGGCGGGGGGCCTACAATGAGCAGTTCTTC
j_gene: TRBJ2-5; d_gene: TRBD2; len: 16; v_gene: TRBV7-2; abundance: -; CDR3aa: CASSLVFSGEWETQYF; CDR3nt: TGTGCCAGCAGCTTAGTTTTTAGCGGGGAGTGGGAGACCCAGTACTTC
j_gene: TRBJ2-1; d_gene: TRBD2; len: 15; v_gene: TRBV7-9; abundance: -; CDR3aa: CASSRSGGADNEQFF; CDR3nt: TGTGCCAGCAGCCGAAGCGGGGGGGCGGACAATGAGCAGTTCTTC
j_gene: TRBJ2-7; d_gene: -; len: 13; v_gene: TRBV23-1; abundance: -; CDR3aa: CASSPLGPYEQYF; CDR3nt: TGCGCCAGCAGTCCCCTGGGGCCCTACGAGCAGTACTTC
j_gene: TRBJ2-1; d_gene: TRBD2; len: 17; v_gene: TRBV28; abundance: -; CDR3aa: CASRDRLARGSYNEQFF; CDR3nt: TGTGCCAGCAGAGACCGACTAGCGCGTGGCTCCTACAATGAGCAGTTCTTC
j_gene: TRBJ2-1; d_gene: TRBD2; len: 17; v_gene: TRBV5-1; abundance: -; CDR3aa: CASSLWASGRHRNEQFF; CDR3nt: TGCGCCAGCAGCTTGTGGGCTAGCGGGAGGCATAGAAATGAGCAGTTCTTC
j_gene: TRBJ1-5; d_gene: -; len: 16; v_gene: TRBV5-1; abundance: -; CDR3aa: CASSPGPYSSNQPQHF; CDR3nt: TGCGCCAGCAGCCCCGGTCCCTACAGTAGCAATCAGCCCCAGCATTTT
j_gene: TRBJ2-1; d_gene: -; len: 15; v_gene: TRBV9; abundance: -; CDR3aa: CASSVGLATTNEQFF; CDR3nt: TGTGCCAGCAGCGTAGGCCTAGCGACGACCAATGAGCAGTTCTTC
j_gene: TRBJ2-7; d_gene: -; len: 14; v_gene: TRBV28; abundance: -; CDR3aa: CASSFPRHSYEQYF; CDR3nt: TGTGCCAGCAGTTTTCCCCGACACTCCTACGAGCAGTACTTC
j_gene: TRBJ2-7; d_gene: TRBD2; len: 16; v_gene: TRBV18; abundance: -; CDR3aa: CASSDQGGLAASEQYF; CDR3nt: TGTGCCAGCTCCGACCAAGGGGGACTAGCGGCTTCCGAGCAGTACTTC
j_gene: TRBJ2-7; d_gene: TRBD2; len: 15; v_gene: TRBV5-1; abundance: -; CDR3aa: CASSPSSGSSYEQYF; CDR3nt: TGCGCCAGCAGCCCGTCTAGCGGGAGCTCCTACGAGCAGTACTTC
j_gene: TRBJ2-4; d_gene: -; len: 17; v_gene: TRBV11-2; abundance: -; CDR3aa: CASRRPWGSLAKNIQYF; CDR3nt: TGTGCCAGCAGAAGGCCCTGGGGCAGCTTAGCCAAAAACATTCAGTACTTC
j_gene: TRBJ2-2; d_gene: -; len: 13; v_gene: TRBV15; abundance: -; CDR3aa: CATSRDISGELFF; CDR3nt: TGTGCCACCAGCAGAGATATCAGCGGGGAGCTGTTTTTT
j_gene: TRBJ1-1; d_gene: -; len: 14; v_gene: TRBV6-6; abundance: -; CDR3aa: CASSYTTGTPEAFF; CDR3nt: TGTGCCAGCAGTTACACAACCGGGACACCTGAAGCTTTCTTT
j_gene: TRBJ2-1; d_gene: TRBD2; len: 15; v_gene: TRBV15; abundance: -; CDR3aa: CATSRGVAGLNEQFF; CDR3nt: TGTGCCACCAGCAGAGGGGTAGCGGGACTCAATGAGCAGTTCTTC
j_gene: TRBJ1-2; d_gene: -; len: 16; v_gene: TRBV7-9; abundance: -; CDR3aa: CASSLNLQISHGGYTF; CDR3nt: TGTGCCAGCAGCCTTAACCTACAGATTTCTCATGGCGGCTACACCTTC
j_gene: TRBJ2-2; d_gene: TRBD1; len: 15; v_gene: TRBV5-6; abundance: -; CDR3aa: CASNGLGQGTGELFF; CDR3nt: TGTGCCAGCAACGGGCTTGGACAGGGCACCGGGGAGCTGTTTTTT
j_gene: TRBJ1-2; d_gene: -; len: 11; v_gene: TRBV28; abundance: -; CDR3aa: CASRQFYGYTF; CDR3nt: TGTGCCAGCAGACAGTTCTATGGCTACACCTTC
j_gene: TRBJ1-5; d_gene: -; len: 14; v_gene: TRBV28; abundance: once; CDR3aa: CASSLSLWNQPQHF; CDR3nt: TGTGCCAGCAGTTTGAGCTTATGGAATCAGCCCCAGCATTTT
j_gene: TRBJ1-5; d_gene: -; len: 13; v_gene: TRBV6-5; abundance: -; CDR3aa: CASRRAADQPQHF; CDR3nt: TGTGCCAGCAGGCGGGCAGCCGATCAGCCCCAGCATTTT
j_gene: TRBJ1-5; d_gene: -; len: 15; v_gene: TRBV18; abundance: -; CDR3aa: CASSPGGDSNQPQHF; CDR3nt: TGTGCCAGCTCACCCGGTGGAGATAGCAATCAGCCCCAGCATTTT
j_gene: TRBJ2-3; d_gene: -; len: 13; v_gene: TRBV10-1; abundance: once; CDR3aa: CASSAGGSATQYF; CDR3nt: TGCGCCAGCAGTGCTGGGGGGTCGGCTACGCAGTATTTT
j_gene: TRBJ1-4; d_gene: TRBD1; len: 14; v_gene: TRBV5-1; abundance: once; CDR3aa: CASSRGQRDEKLFF; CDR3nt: TGCGCCAGCAGCCGGGGACAGCGAGATGAAAAACTGTTTTTT
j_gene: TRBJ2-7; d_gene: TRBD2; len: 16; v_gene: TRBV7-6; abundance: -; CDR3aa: CASSLAETSESYEQYF; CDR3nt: TGTGCCAGCAGCTTAGCGGAGACTAGCGAATCCTACGAGCAGTACTTC
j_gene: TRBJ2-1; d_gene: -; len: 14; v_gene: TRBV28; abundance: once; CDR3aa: CASSLPGTGNEQFF; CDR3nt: TGTGCCAGCAGTTTACCAGGTACAGGGAATGAGCAGTTCTTC
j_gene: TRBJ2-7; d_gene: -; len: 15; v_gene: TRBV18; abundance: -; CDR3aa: CASSPLGGSAYEQYF; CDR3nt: TGTGCCAGCTCACCACTCGGGGGATCAGCCTACGAGCAGTACTTC
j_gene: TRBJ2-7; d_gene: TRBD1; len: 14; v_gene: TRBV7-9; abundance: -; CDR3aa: CASSLTGSAYEQYF; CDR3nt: TGTGCCAGCAGCTTGACAGGGTCGGCCTACGAGCAGTACTTC
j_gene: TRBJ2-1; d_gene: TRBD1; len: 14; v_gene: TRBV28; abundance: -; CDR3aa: CASRTGGMGNEQFF; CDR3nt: TGTGCCAGCAGGACAGGGGGAATGGGTAATGAGCAGTTCTTC